Reported below is one TCR beta chain. The data were taken from a study of blood T cell repertoires in COVID-19. Study-level information: Samples came from the United States, Italy and Spain, spanning acute and convalescent COVID-19.

The CDR3 runs to 14 residues. The junction had 5 bases not matched to a gene; V was cut back by 1 base and J by 8 bases. Germline lookup yields CDR1 LGHDT and CDR2 YNNKEL (reference sequence). Per the original data handling: Reference gene primer amplification in the assay estimated nucleated cell counts. TCRdb's copy holds only in-frame clones and misses some; the assay was immunoSEQ multiplex PCR. V and J calls and clone size are given by that table; D and trimming were obtained from the DNA. Among 120,000 or so clones listed, 80% to 90% were seen once. The clonotype comes from a woman aged 55-69 years with acute or convalescent COVID-19. The chain employs TRBV3-1 (or the pseudogene TRBV3-2) and TRBJ2-3, with TRBD2 identical over 8 bases. The sample was peripheral blood. CDR3 bases: TGTGCCAGCAGCCAAGGGCCAAGCGGGAGTACGCAGTATTTT. Translated: CASSQGPSGSTQYF.